The 10 T cell receptor beta chains below were found in one sample sequenced in a study of blood T cell repertoires in COVID-19. Produced via immunoSEQ multiplex PCR; TCRdb's table is partial and in-frame only. Of some 280,000 clones listed, approximately 90% are singletons. Sequencing was carried out using peripheral blood. These receptors originate from a woman aged 25 to 39 with active or convalescent COVID-19.

J is TRBJ2-3 and V is TRBV4-1; 7 nucleotides line up with TRBD2. The CDR3 extends over 17 amino acids. Germline assignment: CDR1 MGHRA and CDR2 YSYEKL. V lost 4 bases and J lost 4; bases outside the gene matches: 14. The CDR3 reads CASSLKVAGELADTQYF. The CDR3 nucleotides are TGCGCCAGCAGCCTCAAGGTGGCGGGGGAACTTGCAGATACGCAGTATTTT.

This chain uses TRBV6-2 or TRBV6-3 with TRBJ2-3; 12 bases line up with TRBD2. Germline V gives CDR1 MNHEY, CDR2 SVGEGT. The V segment lost 6 bases and the J segment 2 bases; nucleotides outside the gene matches: 15. The CDR3 length is 19 residues. This chain's CDR3 is CASSSGLAGTISHTDTQYF. The CDR3 DNA sequence: TGTGCCAGCAGCTCCGGACTAGCGGGGACTATATCCCACACAGATACGCAGTATTTT.

The rearrangement uses TRBV7-6 and TRBJ2-7; 7 bases are a match to TRBD2. The J segment lost 1 base and the V segment lost 2 bases, leaving 2 bases of the junction unmatched. The CDR3 is made up of 14 amino acids. Looked up from germline, CDR1 is SGHVS and CDR2 is FNYEAQ. CDR3 in amino acids: CASSLRAGSYEQYF. Written as DNA, the CDR3 is TGTGCCAGCAGCTTAAGAGCGGGGTCCTACGAGCAGTACTTC.

The chain links TRBV7-9 to TRBJ1-3; tentative D call: TRBD1 (5 bases). The ends were cut back, 1 base at V and 0 bases at J, with 10 bases in the middle. Germline lookup yields CDR1 SEHNR and CDR2 FQNEAQ (reference sequence). There are 16 residues in the CDR3. DNA of the CDR3: TGTGCCAGCAGCTTAGGGCGGACAAGCTCTGGAAACACCATATATTTT. Its translation: CASSLGRTSSGNTIYF.

The chain links TRBV18 to TRBJ2-4; 8 nucleotides match TRBD1. Germline V CDR1 and CDR2: KGHSH, LQKENI. V gave up 2 bases and J gave up 6 bases; unmatched junction bases: 6. The CDR3 has 15 residues. CDR3 region: CASSPLPGGGNIQYF. Written as DNA, the CDR3 is TGTGCCAGCTCACCATTGCCAGGGGGCGGAAACATTCAGTACTTC.

The chain has TRBV18 and TRBJ1-6; TRBD1 matches at 7 bases. Germline assignment: CDR1 KGHSH and CDR2 LQKENI. The CDR3 covers 15 residues. V lost 2 bases to trimming and J lost 2 bases; unmatched junction nucleotides: 0. DNA of the CDR3: TGTGCCAGCTCACCAGACAGGGCCTATAATTCACCCCTCCACTTT. Amino acids: CASSPDRAYNSPLHF.

This clone was seen just once. The gene calls are TRBV5-1 and TRBJ2-7; D is perhaps TRBD1 (6 bases). V was clipped by 5 bases and J by 2 bases, with 20 bases between them. Per the germline V gene, CDR1 is SGHRS and CDR2 is YFSETQ. The CDR3 sequence is 16 residues long. DNA for the CDR3: TGCGCCAGCAGTTCACAGCCGACAGGCACAACCTACGAGCAGTACTTC. The encoded protein is CASSSQPTGTTYEQYF.

The genes are TRBV7-2 and TRBJ2-2, with 9 bases fitting TRBD1. The germline CDR1 and CDR2 sequences are SGHTA and FQGNSA. Trimming took 4 bases from V and 7 from J; bases not matched to a gene: 4. CDR3 length: 14 amino acids. CDR3 protein: CASSSQGAVGELFF. In DNA, the CDR3 is TGTGCCAGCAGCTCACAGGGGGCGGTCGGGGAGCTGTTTTTT.

This clone came up once. This chain connects TRBV11-2 to TRBJ2-3, with 12 bases that match TRBD1. The germline V gene has CDR1 SGHAT and CDR2 FQNNGV. The CDR3 spans 19 residues. V lost 4 bases, J lost 9 bases, and 20 bases stayed unmatched. CDR3 DNA: TGTGCCAGCAGCTCGACAAGGGACAGGGGGCGCGTCGTCCCGATGACGCAGTATTTT. This gives the protein CASSSTRDRGRVVPMTQYF.

CDR3 coding DNA: TGTGCCAGCAGTGAAGCGGTTTTACCGGGTTATGGCTACACCTTC. As protein: CASSEAVLPGYGYTF. J is TRBJ1-2 and V is TRBV2; no clear D. Germline CDR1 SNHLY, CDR2 FYNNEI. The CDR3 runs 15 residues. V was clipped by 0 bases and J by 5 bases, with 13 bases between them.